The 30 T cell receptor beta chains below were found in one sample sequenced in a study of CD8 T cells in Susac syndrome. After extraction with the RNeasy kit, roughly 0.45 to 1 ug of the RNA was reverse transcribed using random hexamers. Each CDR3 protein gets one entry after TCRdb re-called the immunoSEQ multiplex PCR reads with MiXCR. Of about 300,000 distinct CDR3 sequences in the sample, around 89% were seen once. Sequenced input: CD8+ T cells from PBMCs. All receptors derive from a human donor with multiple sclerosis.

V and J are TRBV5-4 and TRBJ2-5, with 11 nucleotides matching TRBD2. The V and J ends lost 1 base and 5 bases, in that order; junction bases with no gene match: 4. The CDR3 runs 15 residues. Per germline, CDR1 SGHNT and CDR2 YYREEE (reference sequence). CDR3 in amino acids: CASSLTSGGGETQYF. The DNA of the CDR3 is TGTGCCAGCAGCTTGACTAGCGGGGGAGGTGAGACCCAGTACTTC. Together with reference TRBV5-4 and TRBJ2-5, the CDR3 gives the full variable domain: ETGVTQSPTHLIKTRGQQVTLRCSSQSGHNTVSWYQQALGQGPQFIFQYYREEENGRGNFPPRFSGLQFPNYSSELNVNALELDDSALYLCASSLTSGGGETQYFGPGTRLLVL.

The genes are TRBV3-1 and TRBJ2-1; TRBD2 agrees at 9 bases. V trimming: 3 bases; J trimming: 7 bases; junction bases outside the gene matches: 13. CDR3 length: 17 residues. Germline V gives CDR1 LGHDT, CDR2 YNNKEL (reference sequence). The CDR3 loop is CASSQTLAGAPGNEQFF. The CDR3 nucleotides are TGTGCCAGCAGCCAGACGTTAGCGGGGGCCCCAGGGAATGAGCAGTTCTTC.

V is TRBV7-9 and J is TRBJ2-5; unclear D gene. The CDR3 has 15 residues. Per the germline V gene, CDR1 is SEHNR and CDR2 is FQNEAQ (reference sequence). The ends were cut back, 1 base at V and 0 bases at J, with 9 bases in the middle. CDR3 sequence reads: CASSLVVGYQETQYF. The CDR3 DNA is TGTGCCAGCAGCTTAGTGGTAGGCTACCAAGAGACCCAGTACTTC.

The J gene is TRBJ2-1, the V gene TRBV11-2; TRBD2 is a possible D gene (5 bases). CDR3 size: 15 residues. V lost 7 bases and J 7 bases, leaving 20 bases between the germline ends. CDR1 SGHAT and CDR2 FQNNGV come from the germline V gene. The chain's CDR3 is CASNRRPGDENEQFF. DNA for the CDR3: TGTGCCAGCAACCGTCGTCCCGGGGATGAAAATGAGCAGTTCTTC.

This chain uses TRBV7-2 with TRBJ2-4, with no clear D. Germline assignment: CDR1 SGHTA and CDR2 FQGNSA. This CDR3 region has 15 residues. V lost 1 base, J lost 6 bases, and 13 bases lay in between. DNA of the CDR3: TGTGCCAGCAGCTTAGGGGCCTCGAACCGAAACATTCAGTACTTC. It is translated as CASSLGASNRNIQYF.

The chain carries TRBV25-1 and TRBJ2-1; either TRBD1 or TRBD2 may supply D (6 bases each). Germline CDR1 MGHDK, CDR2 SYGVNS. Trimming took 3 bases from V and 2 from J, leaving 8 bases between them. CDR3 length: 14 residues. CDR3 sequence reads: CASSEGGTYNEQFF. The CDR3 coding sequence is TGTGCCAGCAGTGAGGGGGGCACCTACAATGAGCAGTTCTTC.

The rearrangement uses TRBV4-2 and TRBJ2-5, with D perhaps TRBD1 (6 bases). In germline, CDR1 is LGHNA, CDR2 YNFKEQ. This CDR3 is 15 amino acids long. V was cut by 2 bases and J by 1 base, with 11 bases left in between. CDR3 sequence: CASSQKGESQETQYF. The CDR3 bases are TGTGCCAGCAGCCAAAAGGGGGAGTCCCAAGAGACCCAGTACTTC.

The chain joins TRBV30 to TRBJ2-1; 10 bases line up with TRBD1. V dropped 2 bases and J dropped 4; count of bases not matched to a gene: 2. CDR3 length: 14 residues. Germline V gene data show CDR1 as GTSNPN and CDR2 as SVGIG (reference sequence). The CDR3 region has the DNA TGTGCCTGGAGTCGACAGGGGGCTTACAATGAGCAGTTCTTC. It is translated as CAWSRQGAYNEQFF.

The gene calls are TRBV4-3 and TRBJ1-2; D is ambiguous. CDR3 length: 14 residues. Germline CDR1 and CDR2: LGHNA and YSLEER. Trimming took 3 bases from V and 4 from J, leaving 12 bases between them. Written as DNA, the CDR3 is TGCGCCAGCAGCCAGTCCGAGACTGGCTATGGCTACACCTTC. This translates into CASSQSETGYGYTF.

The CDR3: CASSSGQVHSGANVLTF. Written as DNA, the CDR3 is TGTGCCAGCAGCTCAGGACAGGTGCACTCTGGGGCCAACGTCCTGACTTTC. The chain is built from TRBV7-8 and TRBJ2-6; 7 positions match TRBD1. CDR3 length equals 17 residues. Germline V gives CDR1 SGHVS, CDR2 FQNEAQ. Trimming took 4 bases from V and 0 from J; bases not matched to a gene: 6.

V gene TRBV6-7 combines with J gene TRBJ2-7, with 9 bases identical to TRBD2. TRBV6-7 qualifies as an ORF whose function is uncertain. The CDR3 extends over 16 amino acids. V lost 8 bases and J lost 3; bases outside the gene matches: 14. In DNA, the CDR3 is TGTGCCAGCTACGTTCGGGCGGGAGGGCCTGACTACGAGCAGTACTTC. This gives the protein CASYVRAGGPDYEQYF.

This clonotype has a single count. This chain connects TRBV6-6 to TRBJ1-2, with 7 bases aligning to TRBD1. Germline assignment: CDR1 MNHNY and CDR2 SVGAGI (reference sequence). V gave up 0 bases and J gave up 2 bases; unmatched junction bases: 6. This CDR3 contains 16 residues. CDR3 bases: TGTGCCAGCAGTTACTCGACGGGACAGAGCAACTATGGCTACACCTTC. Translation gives CASSYSTGQSNYGYTF.

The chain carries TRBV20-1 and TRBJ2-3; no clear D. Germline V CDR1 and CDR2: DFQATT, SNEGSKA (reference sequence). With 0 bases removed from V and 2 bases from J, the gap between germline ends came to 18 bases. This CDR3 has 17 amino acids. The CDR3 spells CSARDSDPPSYTDTQYF. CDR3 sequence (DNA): TGCAGTGCTAGAGATTCGGACCCTCCATCCTACACAGATACGCAGTATTTT.

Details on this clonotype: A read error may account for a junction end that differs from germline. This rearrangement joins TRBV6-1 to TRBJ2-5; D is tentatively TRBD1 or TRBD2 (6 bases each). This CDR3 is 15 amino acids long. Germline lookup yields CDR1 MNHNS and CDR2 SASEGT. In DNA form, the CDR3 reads TGTGCCGGCAGTGAATTCCTTGGGGGGCTAGAGACCCAGTACTTC. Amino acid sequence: CAGSEFLGGLETQYF.

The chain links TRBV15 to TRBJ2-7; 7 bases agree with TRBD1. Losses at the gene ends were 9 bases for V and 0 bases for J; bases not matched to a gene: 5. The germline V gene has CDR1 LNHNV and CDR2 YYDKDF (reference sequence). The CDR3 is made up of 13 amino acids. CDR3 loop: CATRKGASYEQYF. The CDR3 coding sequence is TGTGCCACGCGCAAGGGGGCCTCCTACGAGCAGTACTTC.

The CDR3 DNA follows: TGTGCCAGCAGTATCCGGGACAGGGGGCGTTGGTCCTATGGCTACACCTTC. This encodes CASSIRDRGRWSYGYTF. V and J are TRBV28 and TRBJ1-2, with TRBD1 identical over 12 bases. CDR1 is MDHEN and CDR2 is SYDVKM in the germline V gene. There are 17 residues in the CDR3. The junction had 11 bases not matched to a gene; V was cut back by 5 bases and J by 4 bases.

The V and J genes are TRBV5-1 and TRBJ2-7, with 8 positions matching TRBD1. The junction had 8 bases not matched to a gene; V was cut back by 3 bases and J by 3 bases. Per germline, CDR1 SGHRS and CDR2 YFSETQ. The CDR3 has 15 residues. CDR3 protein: CASSSDREVNYEQYF. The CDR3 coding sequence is TGCGCCAGCAGCTCGGACAGGGAGGTGAACTACGAGCAGTACTTC.

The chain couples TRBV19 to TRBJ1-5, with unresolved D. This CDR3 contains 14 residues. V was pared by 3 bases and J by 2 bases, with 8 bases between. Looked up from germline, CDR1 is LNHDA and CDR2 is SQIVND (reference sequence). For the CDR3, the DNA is TGTGCCAGTAGTATGATGGGCGGCAATCAGCCCCAGCATTTT. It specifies CASSMMGGNQPQHF.

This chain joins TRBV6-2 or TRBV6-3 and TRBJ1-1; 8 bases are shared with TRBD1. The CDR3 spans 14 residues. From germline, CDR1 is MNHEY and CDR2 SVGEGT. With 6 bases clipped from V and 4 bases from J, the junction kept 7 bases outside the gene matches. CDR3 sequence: CASRWTGFGTEAFF. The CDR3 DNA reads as TGTGCCAGCAGATGGACAGGGTTCGGCACTGAAGCTTTCTTT.

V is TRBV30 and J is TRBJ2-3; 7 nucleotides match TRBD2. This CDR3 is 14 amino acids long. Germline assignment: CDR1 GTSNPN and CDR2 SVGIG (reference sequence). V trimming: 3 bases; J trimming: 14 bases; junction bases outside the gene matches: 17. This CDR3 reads CAWSPEASGPGGYF. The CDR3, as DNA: TGTGCCTGGAGCCCGGAAGCTAGCGGTCCTGGGGGGTATTTT.

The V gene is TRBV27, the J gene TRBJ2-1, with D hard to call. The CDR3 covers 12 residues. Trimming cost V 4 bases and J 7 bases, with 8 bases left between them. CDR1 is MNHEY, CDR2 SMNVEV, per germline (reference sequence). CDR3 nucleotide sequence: TGTGCCAGCAGTTCCCGAGTGAATGAGCAGTTCTTC. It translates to CASSSRVNEQFF.

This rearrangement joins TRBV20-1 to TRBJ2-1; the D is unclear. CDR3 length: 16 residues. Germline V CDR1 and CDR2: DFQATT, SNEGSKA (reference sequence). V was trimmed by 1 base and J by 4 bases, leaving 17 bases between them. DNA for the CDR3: TGCAGTGCTAGAGCCCCCAGCTCATCCTCTTACAATGAGCAGTTCTTC. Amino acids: CSARAPSSSSYNEQFF.

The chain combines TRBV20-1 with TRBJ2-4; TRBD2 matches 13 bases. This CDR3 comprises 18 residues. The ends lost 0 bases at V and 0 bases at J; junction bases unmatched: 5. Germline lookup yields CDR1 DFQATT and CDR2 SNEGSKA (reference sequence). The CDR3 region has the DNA TGCAGTGCTAGAGAGGGACTAGCGGGAACCCTAGCCAAAAACATTCAGTACTTC. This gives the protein CSAREGLAGTLAKNIQYF.

In DNA, the CDR3 is TGTGCCAGCATCCCCCGGGACAGGCTTGGGCGGGGGGGCACAGATACGCAGTATTTT. This translates into CASIPRDRLGRGGTDTQYF. The chain carries TRBV27 and TRBJ2-3; possibly TRBD1 or TRBD2 for D (8 bases each). CDR1 and CDR2 (germline): MNHEY, SMNVEV (reference sequence). The CDR3 has 19 residues. V gave up 7 bases and J gave up 1 base, with 27 bases separating them.

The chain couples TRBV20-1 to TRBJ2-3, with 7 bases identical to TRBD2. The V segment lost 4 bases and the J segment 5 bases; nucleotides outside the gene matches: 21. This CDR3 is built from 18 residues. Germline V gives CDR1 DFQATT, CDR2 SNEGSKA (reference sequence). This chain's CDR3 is CSATPVLPRREKLDTQYF. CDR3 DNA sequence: TGCAGTGCTACCCCTGTCCTACCTAGGCGGGAGAAACTAGATACGCAGTATTTT.

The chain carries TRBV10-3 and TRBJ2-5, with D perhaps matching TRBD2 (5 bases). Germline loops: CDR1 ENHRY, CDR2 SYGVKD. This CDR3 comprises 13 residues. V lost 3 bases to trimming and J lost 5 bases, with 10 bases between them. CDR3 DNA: TGTGCCATCAGTGATTGGGGAGCGGAGACCCAGTACTTC. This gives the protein CAISDWGAETQYF.

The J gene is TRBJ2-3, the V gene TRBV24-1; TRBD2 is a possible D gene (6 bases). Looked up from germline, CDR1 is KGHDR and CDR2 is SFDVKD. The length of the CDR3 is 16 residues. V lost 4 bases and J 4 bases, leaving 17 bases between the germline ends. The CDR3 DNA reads TGTGCCACCAGTGAGTCCCTTGGGACTCGGGCAGATACGCAGTATTTT. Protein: CATSESLGTRADTQYF.

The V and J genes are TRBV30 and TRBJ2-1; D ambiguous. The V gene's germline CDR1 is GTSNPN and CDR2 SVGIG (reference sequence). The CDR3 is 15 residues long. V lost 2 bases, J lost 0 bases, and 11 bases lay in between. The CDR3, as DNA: TGTGCCTGGAGTACGGGCCTTAGCTCCTACAATGAGCAGTTCTTC. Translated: CAWSTGLSSYNEQFF.

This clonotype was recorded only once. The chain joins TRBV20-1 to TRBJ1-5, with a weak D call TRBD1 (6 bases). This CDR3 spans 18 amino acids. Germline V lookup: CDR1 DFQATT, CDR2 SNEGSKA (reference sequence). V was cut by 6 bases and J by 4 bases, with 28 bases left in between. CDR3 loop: CSATYSTGGIDVNQPQHF. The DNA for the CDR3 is TGCAGTGCGACCTACTCGACAGGAGGGATAGACGTTAATCAGCCCCAGCATTTT.

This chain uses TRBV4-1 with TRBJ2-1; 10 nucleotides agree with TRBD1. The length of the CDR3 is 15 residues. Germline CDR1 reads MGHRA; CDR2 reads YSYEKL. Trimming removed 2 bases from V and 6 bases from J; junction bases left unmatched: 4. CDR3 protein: CASSQTGQGLNEQFF. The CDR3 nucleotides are TGCGCCAGCAGCCAAACGGGACAGGGGCTCAATGAGCAGTTCTTC.